The next 29 T cell receptor beta chains were all read from a single sample in a study of T cell repertoires in cytomegalovirus infection. One entry per CDR3 protein, called by TCRdb with MiXCR from the reads. The sample lists about 190,000 distinct CDR3 sequences, under 30% occurring once. Material: PBMCs. The receptors stem from a human donor in good health (CMV status not recorded). Some clones in this sample may be carry-over from other donors' samples.

This clonotype has only a few counts. V and J are TRBV6-2 or TRBV6-3 and TRBJ2-3, with D perhaps given as TRBD1 or TRBD2 (6 bases each). V shed 3 bases and J shed 5 bases, with 15 bases lying between them. This CDR3 region has 15 residues. Germline CDR1 reads MNHEY; CDR2 reads SVGEGT. The CDR3 loop is CASSYGGLPKDTQYF. The DNA of the CDR3 is TGTGCCAGCAGTTATGGGGGGCTCCCTAAAGATACGCAGTATTTT.

This chain uses TRBV7-3 with TRBJ2-2, with 8 bases matching TRBD2. Trimming cost V 5 bases and J 7 bases; bases outside gene matches: 9. Germline loops: CDR1 SGHTA, CDR2 FQGTGA. This CDR3 region has 15 residues. The CDR3: CASSPNSGVIGELFF. The CDR3 DNA sequence: TGTGCCAGCAGCCCGAATAGCGGGGTGATCGGGGAGCTGTTTTTT.

The chain links TRBV2 to TRBJ1-1; the match to TRBD1 covers 7 bases. Germline CDR1 is SNHLY and CDR2 is FYNNEI. The CDR3 sequence is 14 residues long. V dropped 5 bases and J dropped 4; count of bases not matched to a gene: 7. The CDR3 spells CASSQGQEATEAFF. Here the CDR3 DNA reads TGTGCCAGCAGTCAAGGACAGGAAGCCACTGAAGCTTTCTTT.

The chain links TRBV30 to TRBJ1-3; D not certain. V was shortened by 3 bases and J by 0 bases, with 12 bases between the two germline ends. Germline V gene lookup returns CDR1 GTSNPN and CDR2 SVGIG (reference sequence). The CDR3 runs to 15 residues. The CDR3: CAWRDQLISGNTIYF. DNA for the CDR3: TGTGCCTGGAGGGACCAGTTGATCTCTGGAAACACCATATATTTT.

The V and J genes are TRBV3-1 and TRBJ1-2; TRBD1 might be the D (5 bases). The germline CDR1 and CDR2 sequences are LGHDT and YNNKEL (reference sequence). The V gene lost 5 bases and the J gene lost 0 bases, with 10 bases spanning the gap. CDR3 length: 14 residues. The CDR3: CASSFRDPNYGYTF. The CDR3 nucleotides are TGTGCCAGCAGCTTCCGGGACCCTAACTATGGCTACACCTTC. The full variable domain, completed using reference TRBV3-1 and TRBJ1-2, is DTAVSQTPKYLVTQMGNDKSIKCEQNLGHDTMYWYKQDSKKFLKIMFSYNNKELIINETVPNRFSPKSPDKAHLNLHINSLELGDSAVYFCASSFRDPNYGYTFGSGTRLTVV.

This clonotype was detected a few times. J is TRBJ2-2 and V is TRBV7-9; D not resolved. The V end was cut by 7 bases, the J end by 6 bases, with 21 bases between. The CDR3 covers 16 residues. Germline loops: CDR1 SEHNR, CDR2 FQNEAQ (reference sequence). The CDR3 loop reads CASTHSGPVSAGELFF. The CDR3 nucleotides are TGTGCCAGCACCCACTCCGGCCCAGTGAGCGCCGGGGAGCTGTTTTTT.

The rearrangement joins TRBV25-1 to TRBJ2-5, with D possibly being TRBD2 (7 bases). This CDR3 has 14 residues. Trimming removed 10 bases from V and 2 bases from J, with 17 bases in between. Germline CDR1 reads MGHDK; CDR2 reads SYGVNS. CDR3 amino acids: CATKGGVGQETQYF. The CDR3 DNA sequence: TGTGCCACCAAAGGGGGGGTCGGTCAAGAGACCCAGTACTTC. The full variable domain, rest sourced from reference TRBV25-1 and TRBJ2-5, is EADIYQTPRYLVIGTGKKITLECSQTMGHDKMYWYQQDPGMELHLIHYSYGVNSTEKGDLSSESTVSRIRTEHFPLTLESARPSHTSQYLCATKGGVGQETQYFGPGTRLLVL.

The chain carries TRBV12-3 or TRBV12-4 and TRBJ2-7; D may match TRBD1 or TRBD2 (5 bases each). Trimming pared 4 bases from V and 5 bases from J, leaving 21 bases between. The length of the CDR3 is 16 residues. CDR3 sequence reads: CASSSRDGYNFHEQYF. The CDR3 bases are TGTGCCAGCAGTTCCCGGGACGGGTACAACTTTCACGAGCAGTACTTC.

V gene TRBV7-9 combines with J gene TRBJ1-1; 9 bases align to TRBD1. Germline V gene sequence: CDR1 SEHNR, CDR2 FQNEAQ (reference sequence). Trimming cost V 5 bases and J 9 bases; bases outside gene matches: 4. The CDR3 length is 12 residues. The DNA for the CDR3 is TGTGCCAGCAGCACTACAGGGGGCAAAGCTTTCTTT. It codes for CASSTTGGKAFF.

There are a few counts of this clonotype. This chain links TRBV7-2 with TRBJ1-5; D is ambiguous. Trimming shortened V by 3 bases and J by 0 bases, and 3 bases separated the two germline ends. CDR1 is SGHTA and CDR2 is FQGNSA in the germline V gene. This CDR3 is built from 13 residues. CDR3 nucleotides: TGTGCCAGCAGCTTTCGTAGCAATCAGCCCCAGCATTTT. Its protein is CASSFRSNQPQHF.

The V gene is TRBV10-3, the J gene TRBJ1-2, with 9 bases identical to TRBD1. J lost 2 bases, V lost 6 bases, and 10 bases had no gene match. The germline gives CDR1 ENHRY, CDR2 SYGVKD. The CDR3 has 16 amino acids. The CDR3 reads CAISLGTGIANYGYTF. In nucleotides, the CDR3 is TGTGCCATCAGCCTCGGGACAGGGATAGCCAACTATGGCTACACCTTC.

There are many counts of this clonotype. The chain couples TRBV7-2 to TRBJ2-3; TRBD1 aligns across 7 bases. The CDR3 extends over 15 amino acids. The V segment lost 4 bases and the J segment 2 bases; nucleotides outside the gene matches: 6. Germline CDR1 is SGHTA and CDR2 is FQGNSA. The CDR3 coding sequence is TGTGCCAGCAGCTCGGGACAGCTTTTCACAGATACGCAGTATTTT. Protein product: CASSSGQLFTDTQYF.

In this sample, this clonotype turned up a few times. The V and J genes are TRBV7-9 and TRBJ1-4; no clear D gene. Germline V lookup: CDR1 SEHNR, CDR2 FQNEAQ (reference sequence). The CDR3 spans 15 residues. V was clipped by 5 bases and J by 1 base, with 11 bases between them. CDR3 DNA sequence: TGTGCCAGCAGCCCCGAGAGAGTAACTAATGAAAAACTGTTTTTT. It translates to CASSPERVTNEKLFF.

The genes are TRBV7-3 and TRBJ2-7; 8 nucleotides align to TRBD1. There are 15 residues in the CDR3. V shed 6 bases, J shed 1 base, and the junction held 8 bases outside the gene matches. Germline V gene sequence: CDR1 SGHTA, CDR2 FQGTGA. The CDR3: CASSPTGGPSYEQYF. The CDR3, as DNA: TGTGCCAGCAGTCCCACAGGGGGACCATCCTACGAGCAGTACTTC.

The chain links TRBV6-1 to TRBJ2-1, with D perhaps given as TRBD1 or TRBD2 (6 bases each). Germline V gene data show CDR1 as MNHNS and CDR2 as SASEGT. CDR3 length equals 14 residues. With 1 base removed from V and 9 bases from J, the gap between germline ends came to 13 bases. Here the CDR3 DNA reads TGTGCCAGCAGTGAAGAGGGTCGGGGGCCTGAGCAGTTCTTC. Its translation is CASSEEGRGPEQFF.

The chain couples TRBV11-2 to TRBJ2-7; D is possibly TRBD1 or TRBD2 (7 bases each). V dropped 5 bases and J dropped 3 bases, with 17 bases sitting between them. There are 15 residues in the CDR3. CDR1 is SGHAT, CDR2 FQNNGV, per germline. CDR3 DNA sequence: TGTGCCAGCAGCCAGGGGGTATCGGGGGGCTACGAGCAGTACTTC. It is translated as CASSQGVSGGYEQYF.

V gene TRBV2 combines with J gene TRBJ2-6; TRBD1 aligns across 7 bases. Germline CDR1 and CDR2: SNHLY and FYNNEI. CDR3 size: 17 residues. Germline trimming cut 10 bases from V and 0 bases from J; bases unmatched to any gene: 12. The CDR3 protein is CATTGQDLPSGANVLTF. The DNA for the CDR3 is TGTGCCACCACTGGACAGGACCTACCCTCTGGGGCCAACGTCCTGACTTTC.

This clonotype was counted between two and nine times. The chain combines TRBV6-6 with TRBJ2-3, with a possible D match to TRBD2 (5 bases). The V end was cut by 1 base, the J end by 0 bases, with 5 bases between. Germline V gene lookup returns CDR1 MNHNY and CDR2 SVGAGI (reference sequence). The CDR3 extends over 14 amino acids. The CDR3 DNA is TGTGCCAGCAGTTACTGGACTAGCACAGATACGCAGTATTTT. It encodes CASSYWTSTDTQYF.

This clonotype was seen a few times. The chain recombines TRBV29-1 with TRBJ1-4; possible D gene TRBD1, 5 bases. CDR1 and CDR2 (germline): SQVTM, ANQGSEA. V was clipped by 3 bases and J by 7 bases, with 18 bases between them. This CDR3 comprises 15 residues. The CDR3 sequence is CSVEVLQGSGEKLFF. In DNA, the CDR3 is TGCAGCGTTGAGGTACTGCAGGGAAGTGGTGAAAAACTGTTTTTT.

The chain couples TRBV27 to TRBJ2-1, with D perhaps TRBD2 (6 bases). V was trimmed by 5 bases and J by 6 bases, leaving 17 bases between them. Germline values: CDR1 MNHEY, CDR2 SMNVEV (reference sequence). The CDR3 has 15 residues. This chain's CDR3 is CASSPFGGVINEQFF. In DNA, the CDR3 is TGTGCCAGCAGTCCGTTCGGGGGAGTAATCAATGAGCAGTTCTTC.

This clonotype was seen more than once but under ten times. The chain uses TRBV14 and TRBJ1-1; D unclear. Trimming shortened V by 2 bases and J by 6 bases, and 10 bases separated the two germline ends. The CDR3 length is 13 residues. Germline V lookup: CDR1 SGHDN, CDR2 FVKESK. This CDR3 reads CASSQFLRSEAFF. The DNA of the CDR3 is TGTGCCAGCAGCCAATTTCTCCGGTCTGAAGCTTTCTTT.

The rearrangement links TRBV11-2 to TRBJ2-7; the D gene could be TRBD1 or TRBD2 (6 bases each). The V end lost 5 bases, the J end lost 1 base, and 12 bases lay between the germline ends. There are 14 residues in the CDR3. Germline CDR1 and CDR2: SGHAT and FQNNGV. The CDR3 DNA reads TGTGCCAGCAGCAGGGGGGTCGGGTCCTACGAGCAGTACTTC. As protein: CASSRGVGSYEQYF. The full variable domain, with the rest looked up from reference TRBV11-2 and TRBJ2-7, is EAGVAQSPRYKIIEKRQSVAFWCNPISGHATLYWYQQILGQGPKLLIQFQNNGVVDDSQLPKDRFSAERLKGVDSTLKIQPAKLEDSAVYLCASSRGVGSYEQYFGPGTRLTVT.

There are many counts of this clonotype. This rearrangement joins TRBV7-2 to TRBJ1-1; no reliable D call. Trimming left V 5 bases short and J 2 bases short, with 12 bases between. CDR1 is SGHTA and CDR2 is FQGNSA in the germline V gene. The CDR3 sequence is 14 residues long. CDR3: CASSRLDLNTEAFF. In DNA, the CDR3 is TGTGCCAGCAGCCGACTTGACTTAAACACTGAAGCTTTCTTT.

In this sample, this clonotype turned up many times. The V gene is TRBV7-2, the J gene TRBJ2-3, with 10 bases fitting TRBD2. This CDR3 has 15 residues. J gave up 3 bases and V 3 bases, and 3 bases lay outside the gene matches. Germline V gene data show CDR1 as SGHTA and CDR2 as FQGNSA. CDR3 nucleotide sequence: TGTGCCAGCAGCTTTGAGCGGGGGGGAACAGATACGCAGTATTTT. The encoded protein is CASSFERGGTDTQYF. The whole variable domain, remainder taken from reference TRBV7-2 and TRBJ2-3, is GAGVSQSPSNKVTEKGKDVELRCDPISGHTALYWYRQSLGQGLEFLIYFQGNSAPDKSGLPSDRFSAERTGGSVSTLTIQRTQQEDSAVYLCASSFERGGTDTQYFGPGTRLTVL.

This rearrangement joins TRBV6-1 to TRBJ2-5; 9 bases map to TRBD1. CDR3 length: 15 residues. Germline assignment: CDR1 MNHNS and CDR2 SASEGT. The V segment lost 7 bases and the J segment 5 bases; nucleotides outside the gene matches: 11. DNA of the CDR3: TGTGCCAGCACCCAAGAGACAGGGGGGTCGGAGACCCAGTACTTC. This sequence encodes CASTQETGGSETQYF.

There are many counts of this clonotype. V usage is TRBV7-9 and J usage is TRBJ2-7, with TRBD1 matching over 8 bases. The CDR3 has 18 residues. The trim removed 4 bases at V and 0 bases at J, leaving 14 bases unmatched. CDR1 is SEHNR, CDR2 FQNEAQ, per germline (reference sequence). In DNA form, the CDR3 reads TGTGCCAGCAGCTCAATCACCGGGACAGGATATAGCTCCTACGAGCAGTACTTC. Amino acids: CASSSITGTGYSSYEQYF.

This clonotype was seen only once. The germline gene is not matched at one end of the junction; a read error may be the cause. The rearrangement links TRBV19 to TRBJ1-1; the D is unclear. The CDR3 covers 15 residues. The germline V gene encodes CDR1 LNHDA and CDR2 SQIVND (reference sequence). Here the CDR3 reads CDSSISMGEGTEAFF. As DNA, the CDR3 is TGTGACAGTAGTATTTCAATGGGTGAGGGCACTGAAGCTTTCTTT.

The chain uses TRBV2 and TRBJ2-2; D uncertain. The V gene lost 7 bases and the J gene lost 0 bases, with 9 bases spanning the gap. The CDR3 spans 14 residues. Germline V gene lookup returns CDR1 SNHLY and CDR2 FYNNEI. The CDR3, as DNA: TGTGCCAGCAATTCCGCACCGAACACCGGGGAGCTGTTTTTT. Protein: CASNSAPNTGELFF.

The chain has TRBV5-5 and TRBJ1-1; D is undetermined. Germline CDR1 is SGHKS and CDR2 is YYEKEE (reference sequence). There are 13 residues in the CDR3. Trimming removed 5 bases from V and 2 bases from J, with 10 bases in between. CDR3: CASSYDINTEAFF. The CDR3 DNA follows: TGTGCCAGCAGTTATGACATAAACACTGAAGCTTTCTTT.